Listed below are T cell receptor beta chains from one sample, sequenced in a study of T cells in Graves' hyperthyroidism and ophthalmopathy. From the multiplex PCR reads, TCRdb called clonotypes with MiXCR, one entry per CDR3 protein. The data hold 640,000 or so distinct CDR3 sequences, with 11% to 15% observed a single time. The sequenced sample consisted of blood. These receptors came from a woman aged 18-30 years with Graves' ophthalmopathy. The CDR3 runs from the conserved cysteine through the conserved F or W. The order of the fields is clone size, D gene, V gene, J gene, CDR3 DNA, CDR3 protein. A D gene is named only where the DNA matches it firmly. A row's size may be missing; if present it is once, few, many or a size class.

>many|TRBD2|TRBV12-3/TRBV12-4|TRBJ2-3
TGTGCCAGCAGCGGAACTAGCGAAACGCAGTATTTT
CASSGTSETQYF
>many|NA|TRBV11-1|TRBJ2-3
TGTGCCAGCAGCCCATCACAGGGTCAGACGCAGTATTTT
CASSPSQGQTQYF
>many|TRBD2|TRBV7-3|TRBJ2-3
TGTGCCAGCAGCCACCTCGGGACTAGCGGCAGCACAGATACGCAGTATTTT
CASSHLGTSGSTDTQYF
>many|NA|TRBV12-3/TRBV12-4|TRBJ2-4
TGTGCCAGCAGTCCCCGAGTGGGCATTCAGTACTTC
CASSPRVGIQYF
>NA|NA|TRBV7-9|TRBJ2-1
TGTGCCAGCAGGCAAGGGACCGACAATGAGCAGTTCTTC
CASRQGTDNEQFF
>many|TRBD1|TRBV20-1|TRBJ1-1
TGCAGTGCTAGAGCGTACCCCTTACAGGGGACGAACACTGAAGCTTTCTTT
CSARAYPLQGTNTEAFF
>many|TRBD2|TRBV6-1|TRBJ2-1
TGTGCCAGCAGTGAAGCGCCCGCGGGAGGTGGTGTTGAGCAGTTCTTC
CASSEAPAGGGVEQFF
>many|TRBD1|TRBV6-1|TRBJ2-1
TGTGCCAGCAGTTATTACAGGGGGCTTAGCAATGAGCAGTTCTTC
CASSYYRGLSNEQFF
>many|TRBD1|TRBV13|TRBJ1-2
TGTGCCAGCAGCTTGGCGGACAGGGAGCCCTATGGCTACACCTTC
CASSLADREPYGYTF
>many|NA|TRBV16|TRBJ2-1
TGTGCCAGCAGCCAACGGCGAGGTGCCTCCTACAATGAGCAGTTCTTC
CASSQRRGASYNEQFF
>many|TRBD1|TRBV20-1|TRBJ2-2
TGCAGTGCTGTTCCGGGACAGGGTCCCGGGGAGCTGTTTTTT
CSAVPGQGPGELFF